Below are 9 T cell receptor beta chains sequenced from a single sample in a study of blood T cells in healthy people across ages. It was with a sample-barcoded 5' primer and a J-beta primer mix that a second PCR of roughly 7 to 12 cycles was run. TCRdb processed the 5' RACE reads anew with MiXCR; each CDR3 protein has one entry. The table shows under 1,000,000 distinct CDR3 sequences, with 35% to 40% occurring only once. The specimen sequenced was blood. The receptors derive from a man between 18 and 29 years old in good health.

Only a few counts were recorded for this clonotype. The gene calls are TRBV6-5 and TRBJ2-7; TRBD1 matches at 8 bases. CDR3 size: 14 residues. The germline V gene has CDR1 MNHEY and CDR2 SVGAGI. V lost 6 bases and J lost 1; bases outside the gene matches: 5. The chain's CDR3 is CASSQGQESYEQYF. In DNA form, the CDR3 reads TGTGCCAGCAGCCAGGGACAGGAGTCCTACGAGCAGTACTTC.

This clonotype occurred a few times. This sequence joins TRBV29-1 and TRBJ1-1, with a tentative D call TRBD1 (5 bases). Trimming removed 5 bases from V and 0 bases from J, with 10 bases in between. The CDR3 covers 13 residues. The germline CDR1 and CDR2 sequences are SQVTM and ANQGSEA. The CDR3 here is CSVKRQLNTEAFF. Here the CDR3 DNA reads TGCAGCGTTAAAAGACAGCTGAACACTGAAGCTTTCTTT.

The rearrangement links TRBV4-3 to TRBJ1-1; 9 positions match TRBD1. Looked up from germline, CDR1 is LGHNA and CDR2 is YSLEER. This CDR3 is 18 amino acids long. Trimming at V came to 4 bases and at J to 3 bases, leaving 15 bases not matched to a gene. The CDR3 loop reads CASSPQGPGTGWDTEAFF. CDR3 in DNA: TGCGCCAGCAGCCCCCAAGGCCCCGGGACAGGGTGGGACACTGAAGCTTTCTTT.

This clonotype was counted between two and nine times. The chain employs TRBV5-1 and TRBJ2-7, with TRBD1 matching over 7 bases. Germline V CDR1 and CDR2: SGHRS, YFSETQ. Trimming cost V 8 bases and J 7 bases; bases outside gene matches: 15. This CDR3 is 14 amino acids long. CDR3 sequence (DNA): TGCGCCAGTAATCCGGGACAGCAGTACAATGAGCAGTACTTC. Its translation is CASNPGQQYNEQYF.

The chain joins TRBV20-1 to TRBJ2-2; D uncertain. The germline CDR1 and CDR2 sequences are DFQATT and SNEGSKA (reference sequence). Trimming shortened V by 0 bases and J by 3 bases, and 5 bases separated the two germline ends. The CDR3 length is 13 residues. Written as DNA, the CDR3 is TGCAGTGCTAGAGATTTGCACACCGGGGAGCTGTTTTTT. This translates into CSARDLHTGELFF.

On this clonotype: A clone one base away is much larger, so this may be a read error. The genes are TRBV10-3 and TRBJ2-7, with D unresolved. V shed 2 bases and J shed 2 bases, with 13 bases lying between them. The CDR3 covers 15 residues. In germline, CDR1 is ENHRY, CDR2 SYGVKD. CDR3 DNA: TGTGCCATCAGTGAGATATGGAGAGGAACCTACGAGCAGTACTTC. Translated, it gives CAISEIWRGTYEQYF.

CDR3 protein: CASSWDGPAGNTIYF. CDR3 bases: TGTGCCAGCAGCTGGGACGGACCTGCTGGAAACACCATATATTTT. The chain is built from TRBV12-3 or TRBV12-4 and TRBJ1-3, with D maybe TRBD1 (5 bases). Between the trimmed V and J ends, which lost 6 bases and 2 bases, there was a span of 14 bases. The CDR3 contains 15 residues.

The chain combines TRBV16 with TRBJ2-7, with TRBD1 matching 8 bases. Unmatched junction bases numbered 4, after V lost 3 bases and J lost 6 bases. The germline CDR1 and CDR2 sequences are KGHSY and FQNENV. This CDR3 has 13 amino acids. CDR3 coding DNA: TGTGCCAGCAGCCATTCCGACAGGGGCGAGCAGTACTTC. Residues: CASSHSDRGEQYF.

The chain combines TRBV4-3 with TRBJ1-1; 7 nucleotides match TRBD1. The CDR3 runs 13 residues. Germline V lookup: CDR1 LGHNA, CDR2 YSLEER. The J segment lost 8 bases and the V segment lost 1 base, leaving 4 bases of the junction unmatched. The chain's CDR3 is CASSQGQGREAFF. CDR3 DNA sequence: TGCGCCAGCAGCCAAGGACAGGGAAGAGAAGCTTTCTTT.